This TCR beta chain comes out of a study of blood T cell repertoires in COVID-19. Some clones are missing from TCRdb's copy, which holds only in-frame ones; the method was immunoSEQ multiplex PCR. The sample holds roughly 250,000 clones, under 85% seen once. Germline V CDR1 and CDR2: MNHEY, SVGAGI. V lost 6 bases to trimming and J lost 9 bases; unmatched junction nucleotides: 13. This CDR3 is 15 amino acids long. The TCR originated in a human donor in a cohort sampled during active COVID-19. The sample was peripheral blood. The rearrangement links TRBV6-5 to TRBJ2-1; 8 positions agree with TRBD1. The CDR3 DNA sequence: TGTGCCAGCAGCCTAAAGGCAGGGGGCTTAGGTGAGCAGTTCTTC. This codes for CASSLKAGGLGEQFF.